The clone carrying this T cell receptor (beta chain) occurred many times. MiXCR, applied by TCRdb to the 5' RACE reads, yields one record per CDR3 protein. Of tens of thousands of distinct CDR3 sequences listed, under 15% are singletons. Trimming cost V 7 bases and J 4 bases, with 7 bases left between them. The CDR3 spans 12 residues. This entry comes from a study of early T cells in non-severe SARS-CoV-2 infection. This sequence joins TRBV12-3 or TRBV12-4 and TRBJ2-2; D is unclear. Sample: whole blood. The source of this sequence is an adult who was a healthcare worker with PCR-confirmed SARS-CoV-2 infection or an uninfected control (not recorded which). This chain's CDR3 is CASKGITGELFF. CDR3 in DNA: TGTGCCAGCAAGGGTATCACCGGGGAGCTGTTTTTT.